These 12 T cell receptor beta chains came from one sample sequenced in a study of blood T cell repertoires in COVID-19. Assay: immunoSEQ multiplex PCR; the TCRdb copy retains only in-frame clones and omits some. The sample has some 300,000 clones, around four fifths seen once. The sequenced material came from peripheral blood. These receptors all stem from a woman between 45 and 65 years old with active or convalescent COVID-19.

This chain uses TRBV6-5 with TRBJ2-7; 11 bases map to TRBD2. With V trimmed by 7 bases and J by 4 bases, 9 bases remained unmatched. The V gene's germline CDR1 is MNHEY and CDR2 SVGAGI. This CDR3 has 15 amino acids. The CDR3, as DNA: TGTGCCAGCAACCCGACTAGCGGGACCATTTACGAGCAGTACTTC. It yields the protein CASNPTSGTIYEQYF.

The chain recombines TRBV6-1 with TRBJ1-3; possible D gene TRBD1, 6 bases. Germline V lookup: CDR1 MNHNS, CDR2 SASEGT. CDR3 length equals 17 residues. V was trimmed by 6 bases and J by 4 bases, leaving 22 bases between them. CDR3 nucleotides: TGTGCCAGCAGAGAACATACAGGGACACCCGCCGGAAACACCATATATTTT. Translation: CASREHTGTPAGNTIYF.

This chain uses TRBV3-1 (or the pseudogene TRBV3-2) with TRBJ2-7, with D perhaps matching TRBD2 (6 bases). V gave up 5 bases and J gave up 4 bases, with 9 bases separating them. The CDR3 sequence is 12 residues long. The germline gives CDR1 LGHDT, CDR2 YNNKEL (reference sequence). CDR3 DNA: TGTGCCAGCAGCGAGCGGGTTTACGAGCAGTACTTC. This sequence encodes CASSERVYEQYF.

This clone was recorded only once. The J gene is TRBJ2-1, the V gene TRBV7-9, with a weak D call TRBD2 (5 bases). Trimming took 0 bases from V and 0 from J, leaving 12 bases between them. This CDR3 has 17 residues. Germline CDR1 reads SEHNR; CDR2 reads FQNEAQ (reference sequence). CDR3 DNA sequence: TGTGCCAGCAGCTTAGCTTTAGCGACCAGCTCCTACAATGAGCAGTTCTTC. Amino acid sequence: CASSLALATSSYNEQFF.

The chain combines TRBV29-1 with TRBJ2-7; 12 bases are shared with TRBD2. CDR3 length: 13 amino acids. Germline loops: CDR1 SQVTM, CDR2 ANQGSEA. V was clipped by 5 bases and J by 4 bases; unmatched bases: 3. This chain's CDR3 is CSVRTSGTYEQYF. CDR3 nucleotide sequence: TGCAGCGTTAGGACTAGCGGGACTTACGAGCAGTACTTC.

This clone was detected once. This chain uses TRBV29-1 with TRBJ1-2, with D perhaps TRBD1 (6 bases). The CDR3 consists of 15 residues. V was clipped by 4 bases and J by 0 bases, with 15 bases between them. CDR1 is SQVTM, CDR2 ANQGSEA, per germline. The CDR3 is CSVVGRGPPNYGYTF. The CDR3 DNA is TGCAGCGTTGTGGGGCGGGGGCCCCCTAACTATGGCTACACCTTC.

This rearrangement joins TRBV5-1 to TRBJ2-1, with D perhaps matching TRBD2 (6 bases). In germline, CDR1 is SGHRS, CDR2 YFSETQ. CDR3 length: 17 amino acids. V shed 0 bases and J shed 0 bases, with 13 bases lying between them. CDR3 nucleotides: TGCGCCAGCAGCTTGGGAGGGACTTCTTACTCCTACAATGAGCAGTTCTTC. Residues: CASSLGGTSYSYNEQFF. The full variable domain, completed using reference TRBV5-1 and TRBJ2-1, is KAGVTQTPRYLIKTRGQQVTLSCSPISGHRSVSWYQQTPGQGLQFLFEYFSETQRNKGNFPGRFSGRQFSNSRSEMNVSTLELGDSALYLCASSLGGTSYSYNEQFFGPGTRLTVL.

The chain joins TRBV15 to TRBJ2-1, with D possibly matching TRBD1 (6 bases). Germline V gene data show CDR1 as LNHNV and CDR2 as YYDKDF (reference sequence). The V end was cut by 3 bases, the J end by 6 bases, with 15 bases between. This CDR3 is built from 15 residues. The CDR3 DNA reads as TGTGCCACCAGCAGTGAGAGAGGGGGTCGCAATGAGCAGTTCTTC. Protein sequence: CATSSERGGRNEQFF.

CDR3 residues: CASSGGGRNEQYF. The CDR3 region has the DNA TGTGCCAGCAGTGGGGGGGGGCGGAACGAGCAGTACTTC. The rearrangement uses TRBV25-1 and TRBJ2-7; tentative D call: TRBD2 (7 bases). The germline V gene has CDR1 MGHDK and CDR2 SYGVNS. V was clipped by 4 bases and J by 5 bases, with 12 bases between them. The CDR3 runs to 13 residues.

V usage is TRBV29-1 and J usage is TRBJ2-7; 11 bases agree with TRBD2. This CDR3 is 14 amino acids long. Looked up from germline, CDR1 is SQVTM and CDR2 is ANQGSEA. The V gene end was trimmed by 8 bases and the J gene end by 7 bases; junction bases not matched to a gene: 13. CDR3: CSRIAGGPRWEQYF. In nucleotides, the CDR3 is TGCAGCCGAATAGCGGGAGGGCCGCGCTGGGAGCAGTACTTC.

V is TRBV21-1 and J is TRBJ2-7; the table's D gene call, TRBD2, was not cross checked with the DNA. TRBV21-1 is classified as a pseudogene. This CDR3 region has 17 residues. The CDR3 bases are TGTGCCAGCAGCAAAGGGGGGACTAGCGGGAGGAGGAACGAGCAGTACTTC. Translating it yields CASSKGGTSGRRNEQYF.

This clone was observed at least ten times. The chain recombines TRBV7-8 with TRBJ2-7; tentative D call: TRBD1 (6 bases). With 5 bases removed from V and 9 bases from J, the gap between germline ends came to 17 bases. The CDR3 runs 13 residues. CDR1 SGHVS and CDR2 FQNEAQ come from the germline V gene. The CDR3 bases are TGTGCCAGCAGCCCTACTCGACAGGTCCCGCAGTACTTC. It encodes CASSPTRQVPQYF.